The 27 T cell receptor beta chains in this list originate from one sample, sequenced in a study of T cells in Graves' hyperthyroidism and ophthalmopathy. What was amplified from RNA transcripts were TCR beta CDR3 regions. An initial round of RT-PCR targeting the TCR CDR3 relied on the HTBI primer set. TCRdb passed the multiplex PCR reads through MiXCR, listing each CDR3 protein once. Among about 540,000 distinct CDR3 sequences listed, about 45% were seen once. Sequencing input: peripheral blood or thyroid tissue (not recorded which). The receptors originated from a woman aged 18-29 years with Graves' hyperthyroidism.

The J gene is TRBJ1-2, the V gene TRBV2; the D is unclear. Germline loops: CDR1 SNHLY, CDR2 FYNNEI. Trimming stripped 4 bases from V and 4 bases from J, with 16 bases between. This CDR3 contains 15 residues. For the CDR3, the DNA is TGTGCCAGCAGTGGCCTGGGGATAGGCGCCTATGGCTACACCTTC. This codes for CASSGLGIGAYGYTF. Filled out from reference TRBV2 and TRBJ1-2, the complete variable domain reads EPEVTQTPSHQVTQMGQEVILRCVPISNHLYFYWYRQILGQKVEFLVSFYNNEISEKSEIFDDQFSVERPDGSNFTLKIRSTKLEDSAMYFCASSGLGIGAYGYTFGSGTRLTVV.

Here the CDR3 reads CSARDGATTDTQYF. CDR3 nucleotides: TGCAGTGCTAGAGATGGAGCGACCACAGATACGCAGTATTTT. This chain uses TRBV20-1 with TRBJ2-3; D not resolved. Looked up from germline, CDR1 is DFQATT and CDR2 is SNEGSKA (reference sequence). V was pared by 0 bases and J by 2 bases, with 9 bases between. CDR3 length equals 14 residues.

This clonotype was detected many times. J is TRBJ2-7 and V is TRBV2, with a possible D match to TRBD2 (5 bases). Germline CDR1 is SNHLY and CDR2 is FYNNEI. This CDR3 comprises 13 residues. V was trimmed by 3 bases and J by 4 bases, leaving 10 bases between them. The CDR3 DNA reads TGTGCCAGCAGTGATCTCGAGGGTTACGAGCAGTACTTC. This translates into CASSDLEGYEQYF.

The rearrangement links TRBV12-3 or TRBV12-4 to TRBJ2-7, with D possibly TRBD1 on 6 matching bases. This CDR3 is built from 14 residues. V was cut by 2 bases and J by 12 bases, with 20 bases left in between. The CDR3 spells CASSLSSAKGEWYV. For the CDR3, the DNA is TGTGCCAGCAGTTTAAGCTCAGCAAAGGGGGAGTGGTACGTC.

The chain couples TRBV7-2 to TRBJ2-7; D gene unclear. Trimming pared 3 bases from V and 3 bases from J, leaving 12 bases between. The CDR3 extends over 14 amino acids. Germline CDR1 SGHTA, CDR2 FQGNSA. CDR3 loop: CASSFSVGDYEQYF. The CDR3 nucleotides are TGTGCCAGCAGCTTCTCGGTTGGGGACTACGAGCAGTACTTC.

V gene TRBV7-9 combines with J gene TRBJ1-5; TRBD1 agrees at 9 bases. V was clipped by 3 bases and J by 2 bases; unmatched bases: 8. This CDR3 region has 17 residues. CDR1 and CDR2 from the germline V gene are SEHNR and FQNEAQ (reference sequence). The CDR3 DNA sequence: TGTGCCAGCAGCTTGGGGTCGACAGGGGGGGGCAATCAGCCCCAGCATTTT. Protein sequence: CASSLGSTGGGNQPQHF.

The rearrangement uses TRBV29-1 and TRBJ2-3; 15 bases fit TRBD2. The CDR3 covers 15 residues. CDR1 and CDR2 (germline): SQVTM, ANQGSEA. V lost 8 bases, J lost 4 bases, and 7 bases stayed unmatched. The CDR3 region has the DNA TGCAGCAGTCGGACTAGCGGGAGGGTTCCAGATACGCAGTATTTT. This gives the protein CSSRTSGRVPDTQYF.

This clonotype was recorded a few times. The genes are TRBV6-6 and TRBJ1-4; 9 nucleotides align to TRBD1. The junction had 10 bases not matched to a gene; V was cut back by 5 bases and J by 3 bases. This CDR3 contains 17 residues. Germline V CDR1 and CDR2: MNHNY, SVGAGI (reference sequence). The CDR3 DNA reads TGTGCCAGCAGTAACGGGACAGGGCGTTCGGCTAATGAAAAACTGTTTTTT. This gives the protein CASSNGTGRSANEKLFF.

As regards this clonotype: At one end, the junction sequence differs from germline, possibly due to a read error. The chain is built from TRBV20-1 and TRBJ2-6, with D possibly matching TRBD1 (5 bases). The CDR3 sequence is 13 residues long. Germline-derived CDR1 and CDR2 are DFQATT and SNEGSKA (reference sequence). CDR3 residues: CSARASGASVLTF. The CDR3 DNA reads TGCAGTGCTAGAGCATCTGGGGCCAGCGTCCTGACTTTC.

The genes are TRBV7-9 and TRBJ1-1, with D maybe TRBD1 (6 bases). The V gene's germline CDR1 is SEHNR and CDR2 FQNEAQ (reference sequence). Trimming left V 6 bases short and J 11 bases short, with 19 bases between. The CDR3 totals 13 residues. This CDR3 reads CASRGGSVNDAFF. The CDR3, as DNA: TGTGCCAGCAGAGGGGGTTCAGTGAATGATGCTTTCTTT.

The chain carries TRBV10-3 and TRBJ2-7; D ambiguous. Trimming pared 2 bases from V and 7 bases from J, leaving 18 bases between. The germline gives CDR1 ENHRY, CDR2 SYGVKD. The CDR3 sequence is 15 residues long. Here the CDR3 reads CAISEGGSPYNEQYF. The CDR3 bases are TGTGCCATCAGTGAGGGCGGTAGCCCCTACAATGAGCAGTACTTC.

The chain has TRBV24-1 and TRBJ2-5, with D uncertain. In germline, CDR1 is KGHDR, CDR2 SFDVKD. The CDR3 runs to 14 residues. V gave up 3 bases and J gave up 4 bases, with 11 bases separating them. The CDR3: CATSDQAALETQYF. DNA of the CDR3: TGTGCCACCAGTGATCAAGCTGCGTTAGAGACCCAGTACTTC.

The sample holds many counts of this clonotype. The chain has TRBV20-1 and TRBJ1-1; no clear D. Trimming removed 0 bases at V and 1 base at J, with 9 bases between. The CDR3 sequence is 14 residues long. Per the germline V gene, CDR1 is DFQATT and CDR2 is SNEGSKA (reference sequence). The CDR3 coding sequence is TGCAGTGCTAGAGATCTATTAACGAACACTGAAGCTTTCTTT. Translating it yields CSARDLLTNTEAFF.

This clonotype came up many times. The gene calls are TRBV7-9 and TRBJ1-5, with TRBD1 matching 7 bases. CDR1 SEHNR and CDR2 FQNEAQ come from the germline V gene (reference sequence). The CDR3 extends over 13 amino acids. Trimming at V came to 3 bases and at J to 7 bases, leaving 3 bases not matched to a gene. In DNA, the CDR3 is TGTGCCAGCAGCTTCACAGGGGAACAGCCCCAGCATTTT. It is translated as CASSFTGEQPQHF.

V is TRBV30 and J is TRBJ1-2; D might be TRBD1 (6 bases). CDR1 and CDR2 from the germline V gene are GTSNPN and SVGIG (reference sequence). The ends were cut back, 2 bases at V and 8 bases at J, with 15 bases in the middle. This CDR3 contains 13 residues. The CDR3 here is CAWSRGAIDGYTF. CDR3 DNA: TGTGCCTGGAGTCGGGGGGCTATTGACGGCTACACCTTC.

Only one count was recorded for this clonotype. The V and J genes are TRBV7-9 and TRBJ2-5, with TRBD1 matching over 8 bases. Germline V gene data show CDR1 as SEHNR and CDR2 as FQNEAQ (reference sequence). The CDR3 has 16 amino acids. Trimming cost V 1 base and J 5 bases; bases outside gene matches: 9. CDR3 in DNA: TGTGCCAGCAGCTTAGGTACCGCAGGGGGCGCGGAGACCCAGTACTTC. Encoded protein: CASSLGTAGGAETQYF.

The sample holds a few counts of this clonotype. The chain has TRBV27 and TRBJ1-4; maybe TRBD1 (6 bases). The germline V and J ends were trimmed by 8 bases and 2 bases, with 12 bases remaining between them. Germline CDR1 MNHEY, CDR2 SMNVEV (reference sequence). This CDR3 is 14 amino acids long. The CDR3, as DNA: TGTGCCAGCCGCTCGGGGGCGACTAATGAAAAACTGTTTTTT. Amino acid sequence: CASRSGATNEKLFF.

The rearrangement links TRBV29-1 to TRBJ1-2, with 7 bases identical to TRBD1. This CDR3 contains 11 residues. Germline V gives CDR1 SQVTM, CDR2 ANQGSEA. J gave up 10 bases and V 8 bases, and 10 bases lay outside the gene matches. The CDR3 sequence: CSIRQGGDYTF. The CDR3 DNA reads as TGCAGCATTAGACAGGGTGGGGACTACACCTTC.

This clonotype was recorded at least ten times. This sequence joins TRBV5-6 and TRBJ1-2; D is unresolved. V gave up 4 bases and J gave up 4 bases, with 17 bases separating them. There are 15 residues in the CDR3. Germline V gene sequence: CDR1 SGHDT, CDR2 YYEEEE. CDR3: CASSPTRRVSYGYTF. For the CDR3, the DNA is TGTGCCAGCAGCCCCACACGTCGTGTGAGCTATGGCTACACCTTC.

The sample holds many counts of this clonotype. The V gene is TRBV5-5, the J gene TRBJ2-7; no reliable D call. This CDR3 has 12 amino acids. The germline V gene encodes CDR1 SGHKS and CDR2 YYEKEE (reference sequence). V was pared by 1 base and J by 5 bases, with 7 bases between. DNA of the CDR3: TGTGCCAGCAGCTTGTTGGTGGACGAGCAGTACTTC. Translated, it gives CASSLLVDEQYF.

This clonotype has ten or more counts. This rearrangement joins TRBV19 to TRBJ1-6; 9 positions match TRBD1. CDR1 is LNHDA, CDR2 SQIVND, per germline (reference sequence). CDR3 size: 16 residues. Trimming at V came to 5 bases and at J to 10 bases, leaving 12 bases not matched to a gene. CDR3 amino acids: CASSSRRDRARSPLHF. The CDR3 DNA reads as TGTGCCAGTAGTTCCCGCCGGGACAGGGCGAGGTCACCCCTCCACTTT.

There are a few counts of this clonotype. This chain connects TRBV5-6 to TRBJ2-7; 8 bases are shared with TRBD1. CDR1 and CDR2 (germline): SGHDT, YYEEEE. V gave up 10 bases and J gave up 5 bases; unmatched junction bases: 20. The CDR3 is made up of 16 amino acids. This chain's CDR3 is CAWSVPADRESDEQYF. In DNA, the CDR3 is TGTGCCTGGAGTGTTCCGGCGGACAGGGAATCGGACGAGCAGTACTTC.

Regarding this clonotype: A junction boundary mismatches the germline segment, possibly from a read error. J is TRBJ2-5 and V is TRBV27; 9 bases are shared with TRBD2. The CDR3 loop spans 16 amino acids. Germline V CDR1 and CDR2: MNHEY, SMNVEV (reference sequence). In DNA, the CDR3 is TGTGCCAGCAGTCCGCCGGGACTAGCCTGGCGAGAGACCCGGTACTTC. Protein sequence: CASSPPGLAWRETRYF.

The chain joins TRBV20-1 to TRBJ2-3; 9 positions match TRBD2. This CDR3 has 15 residues. V lost 1 base to trimming and J lost 3 bases; unmatched junction nucleotides: 5. Germline CDR1 is DFQATT and CDR2 is SNEGSKA (reference sequence). The CDR3 spells CSARVGSGRTDTQYF. The DNA of the CDR3 is TGCAGTGCTAGAGTAGGTAGCGGGAGAACAGATACGCAGTATTTT.

This clonotype was observed a handful of times. The genes are TRBV7-9 and TRBJ2-2; perhaps TRBD2 as D (5 bases). The CDR3 loop spans 15 amino acids. V lost 9 bases and J 7 bases, leaving 21 bases between the germline ends. CDR1 is SEHNR, CDR2 FQNEAQ, per germline (reference sequence). The CDR3 coding sequence is TGTGCCAGTAGGCCCCCCGGACTTGTGAGCGGGGAGCTGTTTTTT. Translating it yields CASRPPGLVSGELFF.

The J gene is TRBJ2-1, the V gene TRBV7-2; TRBD2 is a possible D gene (6 bases). The germline V gene has CDR1 SGHTA and CDR2 FQGNSA. V lost 3 bases and J lost 0, with 9 bases in between. The CDR3 contains 15 residues. The CDR3 DNA sequence: TGTGCCAGCAGCTTGGGACTGGACTCCTACAATGAGCAGTTCTTC. Amino acid sequence: CASSLGLDSYNEQFF.

This clonotype was picked up one time. This CDR3 is CASSLAGWGAQYF. CDR3 coding DNA: TGTGCCAGCAGCCTGGCAGGTTGGGGGGCCCAGTACTTC. The V call is TRBV2, the J call TRBJ2-5; a possible D gene is TRBD2 (6 bases). The CDR3 runs 13 residues. V was clipped by 6 bases and J by 9 bases, with 17 bases between them. CDR1 and CDR2 (germline): SNHLY, FYNNEI.